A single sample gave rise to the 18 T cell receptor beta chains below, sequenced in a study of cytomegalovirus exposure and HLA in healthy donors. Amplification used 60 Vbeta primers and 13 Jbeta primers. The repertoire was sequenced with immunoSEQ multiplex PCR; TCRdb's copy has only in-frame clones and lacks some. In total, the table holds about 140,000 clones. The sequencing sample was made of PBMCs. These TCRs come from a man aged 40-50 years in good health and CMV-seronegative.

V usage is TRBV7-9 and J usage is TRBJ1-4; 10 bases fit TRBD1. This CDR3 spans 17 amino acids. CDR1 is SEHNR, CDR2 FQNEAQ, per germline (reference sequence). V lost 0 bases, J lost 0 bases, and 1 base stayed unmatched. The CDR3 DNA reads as TGTGCCAGCAGCTTAGCGGACAGGGGGACAACTAATGAAAAACTGTTTTTT. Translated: CASSLADRGTTNEKLFF.

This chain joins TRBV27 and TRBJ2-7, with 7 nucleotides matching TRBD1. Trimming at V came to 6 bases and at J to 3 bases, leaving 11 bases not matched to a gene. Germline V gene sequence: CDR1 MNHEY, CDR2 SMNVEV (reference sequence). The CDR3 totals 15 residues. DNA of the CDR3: TGTGCCAGCAGCCAAGGACAGGCGCCTATCTACGAGCAGTACTTC. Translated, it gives CASSQGQAPIYEQYF.

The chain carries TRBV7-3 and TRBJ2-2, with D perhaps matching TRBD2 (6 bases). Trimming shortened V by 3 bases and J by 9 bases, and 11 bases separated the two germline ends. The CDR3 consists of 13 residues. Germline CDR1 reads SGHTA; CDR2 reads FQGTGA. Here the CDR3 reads CASSFRAGRELFF. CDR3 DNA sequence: TGTGCCAGCAGCTTTAGGGCGGGGCGGGAGCTGTTTTTT.

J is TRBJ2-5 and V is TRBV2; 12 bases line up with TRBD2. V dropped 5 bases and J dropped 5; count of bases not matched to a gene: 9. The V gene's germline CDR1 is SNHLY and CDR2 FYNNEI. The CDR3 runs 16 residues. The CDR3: CASSKTSGGYGETQYF. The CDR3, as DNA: TGTGCCAGCAGTAAGACTAGCGGGGGTTATGGGGAGACCCAGTACTTC.

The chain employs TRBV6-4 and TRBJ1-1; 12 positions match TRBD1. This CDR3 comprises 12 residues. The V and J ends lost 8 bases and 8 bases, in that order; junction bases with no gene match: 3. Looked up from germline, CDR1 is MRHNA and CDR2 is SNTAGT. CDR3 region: CASGTGGGEAFF. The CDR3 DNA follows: TGTGCCAGCGGGACAGGGGGCGGAGAAGCTTTCTTT.

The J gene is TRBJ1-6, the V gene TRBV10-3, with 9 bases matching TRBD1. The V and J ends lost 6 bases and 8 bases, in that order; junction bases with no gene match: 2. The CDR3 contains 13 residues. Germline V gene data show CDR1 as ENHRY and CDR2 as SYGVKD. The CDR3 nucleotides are TGTGCCATCAGGGGACAGGGTGATTCACCCCTCCACTTT. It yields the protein CAIRGQGDSPLHF.

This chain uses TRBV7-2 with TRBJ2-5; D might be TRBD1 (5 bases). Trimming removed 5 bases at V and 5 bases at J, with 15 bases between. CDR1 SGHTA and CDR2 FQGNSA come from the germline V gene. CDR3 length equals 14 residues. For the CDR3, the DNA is TGTGCCAGCAGCGCTATGGCAGGGATCGAGACCCAGTACTTC. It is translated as CASSAMAGIETQYF.

The chain's CDR3 is CASSEEAVGVGYTF. CDR3 sequence (DNA): TGTGCCAGCAGTGAAGAGGCGGTGGGAGTGGGCTACACCTTC. V usage is TRBV2 and J usage is TRBJ1-2; D not certain. V was clipped by 1 base and J by 8 bases, with 14 bases between them. This CDR3 spans 14 amino acids. CDR1 is SNHLY and CDR2 is FYNNEI in the germline V gene.

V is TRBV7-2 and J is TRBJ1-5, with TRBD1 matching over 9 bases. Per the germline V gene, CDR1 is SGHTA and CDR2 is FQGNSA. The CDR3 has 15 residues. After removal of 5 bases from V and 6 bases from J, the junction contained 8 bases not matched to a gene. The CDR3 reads CASSAPGTGTQPQHF. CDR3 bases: TGTGCCAGCAGCGCCCCCGGGACAGGGACTCAGCCCCAGCATTTT.

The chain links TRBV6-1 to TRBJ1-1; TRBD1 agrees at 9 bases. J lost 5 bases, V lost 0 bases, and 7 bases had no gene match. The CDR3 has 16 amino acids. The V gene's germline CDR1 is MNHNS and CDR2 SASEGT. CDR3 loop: CASSEAPTGGWTEAFF. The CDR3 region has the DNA TGTGCCAGCAGTGAAGCCCCTACAGGGGGCTGGACTGAAGCTTTCTTT.

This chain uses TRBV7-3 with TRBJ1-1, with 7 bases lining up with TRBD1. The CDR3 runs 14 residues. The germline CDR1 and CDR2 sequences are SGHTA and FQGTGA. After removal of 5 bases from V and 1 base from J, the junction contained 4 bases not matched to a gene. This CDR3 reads CASSIRQGNTEAFF. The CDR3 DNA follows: TGTGCCAGCAGCATAAGACAGGGGAACACTGAAGCTTTCTTT. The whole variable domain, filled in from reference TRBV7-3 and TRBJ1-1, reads GAGVSQTPSNKVTEKGKYVELRCDPISGHTALYWYRQSLGQGPEFLIYFQGTGAADDSGLPNDRFFAVRPEGSVSTLKIQRTERGDSAVYLCASSIRQGNTEAFFGQGTRLTVV.

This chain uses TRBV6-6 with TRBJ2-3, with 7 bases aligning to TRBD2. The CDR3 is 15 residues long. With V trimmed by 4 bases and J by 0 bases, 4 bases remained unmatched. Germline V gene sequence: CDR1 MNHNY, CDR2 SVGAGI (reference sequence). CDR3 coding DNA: TGTGCCAGCAGTTTGGGGCGGGGGAGCACAGATACGCAGTATTTT. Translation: CASSLGRGSTDTQYF.

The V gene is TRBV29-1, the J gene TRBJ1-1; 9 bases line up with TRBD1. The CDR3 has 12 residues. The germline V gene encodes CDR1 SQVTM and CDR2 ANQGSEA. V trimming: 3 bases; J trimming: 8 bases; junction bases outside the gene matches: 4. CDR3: CSVDDRGGEAFF. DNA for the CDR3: TGCAGCGTTGACGACAGGGGGGGCGAAGCTTTCTTT.

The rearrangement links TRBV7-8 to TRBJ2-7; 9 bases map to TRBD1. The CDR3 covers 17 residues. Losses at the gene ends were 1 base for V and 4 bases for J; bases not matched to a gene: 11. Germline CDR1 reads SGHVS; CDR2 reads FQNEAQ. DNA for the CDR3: TGTGCCAGCAGCTTAGAACCGGGACAGGGCCCTGGTTACGAGCAGTACTTC. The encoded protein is CASSLEPGQGPGYEQYF.

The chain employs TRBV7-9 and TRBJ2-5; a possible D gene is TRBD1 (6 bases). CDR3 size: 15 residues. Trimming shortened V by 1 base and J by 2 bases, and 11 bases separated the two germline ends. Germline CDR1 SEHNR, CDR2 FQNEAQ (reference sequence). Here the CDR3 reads CASSLGLGGQETQYF. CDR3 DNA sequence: TGTGCCAGCAGCTTAGGTTTAGGGGGACAAGAGACCCAGTACTTC. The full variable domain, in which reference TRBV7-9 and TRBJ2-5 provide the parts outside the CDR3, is DTGVSQNPRHKITKRGQNVTFRCDPISEHNRLYWYRQTLGQGPEFLTYFQNEAQLEKSRLLSDRFSAERPKGSFSTLEIQRTEQGDSAMYLCASSLGLGGQETQYFGPGTRLLVL.

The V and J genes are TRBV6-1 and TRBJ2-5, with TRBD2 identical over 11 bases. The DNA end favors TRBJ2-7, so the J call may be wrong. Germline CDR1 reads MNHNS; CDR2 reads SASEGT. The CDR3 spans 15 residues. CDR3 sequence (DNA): TGTGCCAGCAGCGGCTCTAGCGGGGGGTCCTACGAGCAGTACTTC. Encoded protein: CASSGSSGGSYEQYF.

The CDR3 DNA reads as TGTGCCAGCAGCCAATATCAGGGGCCCGCTAGCTACACCTTC. As protein: CASSQYQGPASYTF. J is TRBJ1-2 and V is TRBV14, with D tentatively TRBD1 (6 bases). CDR1 and CDR2 from the germline V gene are SGHDN and FVKESK. This CDR3 comprises 14 residues. With 2 bases removed from V and 9 bases from J, the gap between germline ends came to 16 bases.

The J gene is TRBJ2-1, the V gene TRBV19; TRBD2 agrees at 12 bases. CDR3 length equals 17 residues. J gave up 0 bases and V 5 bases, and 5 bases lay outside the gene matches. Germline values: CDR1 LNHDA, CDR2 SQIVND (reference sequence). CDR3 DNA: TGTGCCAGTAGTTTGACTAGCGGGGGTAGCTCCTACAATGAGCAGTTCTTC. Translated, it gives CASSLTSGGSSYNEQFF.